The rows below give T cell receptor beta chains drawn from one sample of a study of T cell repertoires in ileal Crohn's disease. Sequencing used immunoSEQ multiplex PCR; TCRdb keeps in-frame clones, though not all of them. The repertoire consists of 13,000 or so clones, with 82% occurring once and the leading ten covering roughly a tenth. The specimen sequenced was ileal tissue. The source is an adult with Crohn's disease. Each CDR3 is given with its conserved first and last residue. The D gene is left open where the match is weak. Only some rows state a clone size, as once, few, many or a class for expanded clones.

cdr3_aa | cdr3_nt | d_call | clone_size | j_call | v_call
CASGLAGGVYNEQFF | TGTGCCAGTGGACTAGCGGGGGGAGTTTACAATGAGCAGTTCTTC | TRBD2 | - | TRBJ2-1 | TRBV19
CASRALDSPNF | TGTGCCAGCAGAGCGCTGGACAGTCCAAACTTC | - | - | TRBJ2-7 | TRBV2
CASSEGLGGQMNTEAFF | TGTGCCAGCAGTGAGGGTTTAGGGGGACAGATGAACACTGAAGCTTTCTTT | TRBD1 | - | TRBJ1-1 | TRBV25-1
CAWSRDWNEQYF | TGTGCCTGGAGCCGGGACTGGAACGAGCAGTACTTC | - | - | TRBJ2-7 | TRBV30
CASSPPTGGNYEQYF | TGTGCCAGCTCACCACCGACAGGAGGAAACTACGAGCAGTACTTC | - | - | TRBJ2-7 | TRBV18
CASSFSGGSGNTIYF | TGTGCCAGCAGCTTTTCGGGAGGCTCTGGAAACACCATATATTTT | - | - | TRBJ1-3 | TRBV5-6
CASSPGWGTEAFF | TGTGCCAGCAGTCCAGGGTGGGGCACTGAAGCTTTCTTT | - | once | TRBJ1-1 | TRBV7-9
CASSLVDHQGYSGNTIYF | TGTGCCAGCAGCTTAGTGGACCACCAGGGGTACTCTGGAAACACCATATATTTT | - | large | TRBJ1-3 | TRBV7-9
CAWSKTQGGETQYF | TGTGCCTGGAGTAAGACTCAGGGAGGGGAGACCCAGTACTTC | TRBD2 | - | TRBJ2-5 | TRBV30
CASSSTGFGSPLHF | TGTGCCAGCAGTTCCACAGGGTTTGGTTCACCCCTCCACTTT | - | - | TRBJ1-6 | TRBV28
CASSFDRAAYGYTF | TGTGCCAGCAGCTTTGACAGGGCGGCCTATGGCTACACCTTC | TRBD1 | few | TRBJ1-2 | TRBV5-4
CASSVRGTARYGYTF | TGTGCCAGCAGCGTGAGGGGGACCGCACGTTATGGCTACACCTTC | - | - | TRBJ1-2 | TRBV9
CASRGWGQETQYF | TGTGCCAGCCGGGGATGGGGTCAAGAGACCCAGTACTTC | - | - | TRBJ2-5 | TRBV7-2
CASSPLAGGRQETQYF | TGTGCCAGCAGTCCACTAGCGGGAGGGCGCCAAGAGACCCAGTACTTC | TRBD2 | - | TRBJ2-5 | TRBV27
CASSFPRGDHSNQPQHF | TGTGCCAGCAGTTTCCCCCGCGGGGACCATAGCAATCAGCCCCAGCATTTT | - | - | TRBJ1-5 | TRBV28
CASSFRAGTGAYEQYF | TGTGCCAGCAGCTTCCGGGCCGGGACAGGGGCCTACGAGCAGTACTTC | TRBD1 | few | TRBJ2-7 | TRBV11-3
CASSSGSHSGNTIYF | TGTGCCAGCAGTTCAGGGTCCCACTCTGGAAACACCATATATTTT | - | once | TRBJ1-3 | TRBV6-1
CASSIGTGGGAGSPLHF | TGTGCCAGCAGCATAGGGACAGGGGGCGGTGCAGGATCACCCCTCCACTTT | TRBD1 | - | TRBJ1-6 | TRBV13